Listed below are T cell receptor beta chains from one sample, sequenced in a study of T cells in Graves' hyperthyroidism and ophthalmopathy. TCRdb analysed the multiplex PCR reads with MiXCR anew, one entry per CDR3 protein. The profile shows roughly 660,000 distinct CDR3 sequences, 15% to 20% of them singletons. Sequenced material: blood. Source of these receptors: a man in his fifties or sixties with Graves' hyperthyroidism. CDR3s include the opening cysteine and the closing phenylalanine or tryptophan. The order of the fields is CDR3 length, V gene, clone size, CDR3 protein. Not all rows give a size; the values are once, few, many and, for expanded clones, a class.

13,TRBV20-1,-,CSAATGGDYGYTF
14,TRBV19,-,CASSIGDGRSEQFF
17,TRBV27,many,CASSSSDRGPGNTEAFF
15,TRBV28,many,CASSFRTGAAIEQYF
16,TRBV28,many,CASRPSSGNSYNEQFF
14,TRBV10-2,few,CASSEGLNYNEQFF
16,TRBV5-1,few,CASSFPLAGGNDEQFF
14,TRBV10-3,many,CAISSGRSNYEQYF
18,TRBV19,few,CASSQGPPLAGPYNEQFF
17,TRBV5-8,few,CASTGLAGGLAYNEQFF
15,TRBV29-1,-,CSVGGQGAWDYGYTF
13,TRBV27,many,CASSLGPTDTQYF
12,TRBV19,-,CASHRGGTEAFF
18,TRBV7-9,few,CASSPTGTSGRDGETQYF
13,TRBV19,few,CASSQGEVYEQYF
16,TRBV4-3,-,CASSQALQGAGYGYTF
18,TRBV13,many,CASKRLGLAEIEGETQYF
16,TRBV7-3,few,CASSPTIGKVYNEQFF
14,TRBV19,many,CASNPGTAKNIQYF
15,TRBV20-1,-,CSASWTSGFADTQYF
12,TRBV9,-,CASSVDATEAFF
14,TRBV12-3/TRBV12-4,few,CASSYYRGVDTQYF
13,TRBV2,few,CASSGFRDETQYF
15,TRBV10-3,many,CAISESPTRIDTQYF
12,TRBV25-1,many,CASTSGATEAFF
13,TRBV7-9,once,CASSLSSGTEAFF
14,TRBV14,-,CASSQDLRGTVQYF
15,TRBV7-2,-,CASSLDTSGAYEQYF
15,TRBV7-9,few,CASSGRTALNTEAFF
16,TRBV11-2,many,CASSPSTSGSSGELFF
15,TRBV7-2,-,CASSLLPGHYNEQFF
16,TRBV18,-,CASSPPGGGSTGELFF
15,TRBV6-2/TRBV6-3,many,CASNDLAARTDTQYF
19,TRBV6-2/TRBV6-3,few,CASIAGWGQGGYSNQPQHF
14,TRBV5-1,few,CASSLEREIGEQFF
15,TRBV2,many,CASRNRDRSINEQFF
16,TRBV28,many,CASSPGAGGPRNEQYF